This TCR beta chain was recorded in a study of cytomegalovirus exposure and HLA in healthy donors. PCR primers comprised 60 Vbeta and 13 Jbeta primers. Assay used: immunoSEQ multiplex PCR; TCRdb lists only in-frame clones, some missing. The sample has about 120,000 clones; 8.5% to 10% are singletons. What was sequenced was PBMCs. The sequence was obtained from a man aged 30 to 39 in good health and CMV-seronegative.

The CDR3 DNA reads as TGCGCCAGCAGCCACTCTGGACAGTCCTACGAGCAGTACTTC. Amino acid sequence: CASSHSGQSYEQYF. V usage is TRBV4-3 and J usage is TRBJ2-7; D might be TRBD1 (6 bases). V was shortened by 3 bases and J by 1 base, with 10 bases between the two germline ends. Germline lookup yields CDR1 LGHNA and CDR2 YSLEER. The CDR3 runs to 14 residues.